This is a list of T cell receptor beta chains from one sample in a study of memory CD4+ T cells and cytomegalovirus serostatus. The protocol was immunoSEQ multiplex PCR, while the TCRdb copy is restricted to in-frame clones and leaves out a portion. Among over 50,000 clones listed, approximately 78% were seen once. The sample was memory CD4+ T cells from blood. The receptors originated from an adult in good health and CMV-seronegative. CDR3s include the opening cysteine and the closing phenylalanine or tryptophan. The order of the fields is CDR3 length, clone size, V gene, J gene, D gene, CDR3 protein, CDR3 DNA. The D gene is left open where the match is weak. Clone size appears in some rows only: once, few, many, or a class for an expanded clone.

13	once	TRBV18	TRBJ1-2	.	CASSPADSYGYTF	TGTGCCAGCTCACCCGCGGACAGCTATGGCTACACCTTC
13	.	TRBV19	TRBJ2-2	.	CASSIDPRSELFF	TGTGCCAGTAGTATAGATCCCCGTTCGGAGCTGTTTTTT
15	.	TRBV21-1	TRBJ2-6	.	CASSATGLGANVLTF	TGTGCCAGCAGCGCAACAGGGCTAGGGGCCAACGTCCTGACTTTC
14	.	TRBV2	TRBJ1-1	.	CASSEARARAEAFF	TGTGCCAGCAGTGAAGCCAGGGCCAGGGCTGAAGCTTTCTTT
16	.	TRBV7-9	TRBJ2-1	TRBD2	CASSLALTSGLNEQFF	TGTGCCAGCAGCTTAGCGCTGACTAGCGGTCTCAATGAGCAGTTCTTC
13	.	TRBV2	TRBJ1-2	TRBD1	CASSEDRVSGYTF	TGTGCCAGCAGCGAGGACAGGGTGAGCGGCTACACCTTC
16	.	TRBV5-1	TRBJ1-5	TRBD1	CASSLGTGGSNQPQHF	TGCGCCAGCAGCTTGGGGACAGGGGGCAGCAATCAGCCCCAGCATTTT
12	.	TRBV2	TRBJ1-1	.	CASEGQNTEAFF	TGTGCCAGCGAGGGACAAAACACTGAAGCTTTCTTT
15	.	TRBV10-1	TRBJ2-7	.	CASSESIQGPYEQYF	TGCGCCAGCAGTGAGTCGATTCAGGGGCCCTACGAGCAGTACTTC
14	.	TRBV28	TRBJ1-1	.	CASSSDSKYTEAFF	TGTGCCAGCAGTTCCGACTCAAAGTACACTGAAGCTTTCTTT
13	.	TRBV7-2	TRBJ2-5	.	CASSSGRQETQYF	TGTGCCAGCAGCTCGGGACGACAAGAGACCCAGTACTTC
14	.	TRBV7-8	TRBJ1-6	TRBD1	CASSMGGGNSPLHF	TGTGCCAGCAGCATGGGAGGGGGCAATTCACCCCTCCACTTT
17	few	TRBV18	TRBJ1-1	.	CASSPRSGAQMNTEAFF	TGTGCCAGCTCACCACGGTCGGGGGCCCAAATGAACACTGAAGCTTTCTTT
16	.	TRBV6-1	TRBJ2-7	TRBD1	CASSDPPGTGGYEQYF	TGTGCCAGCAGTGACCCCCCGGGGACAGGGGGCTACGAGCAGTACTTC
14	few	TRBV5-1	TRBJ1-1	.	CASSLARGETEAFF	TGCGCCAGCAGCTTGGCCCGGGGGGAGACTGAAGCTTTCTTT
16	.	TRBV11-2	TRBJ2-7	TRBD2	CASSPLARRGAYEQYF	TGTGCCAGCAGCCCCCTAGCTCGCCGGGGGGCCTACGAGCAGTACTTC
16	few	TRBV5-8	TRBJ2-7	TRBD2	CASSLVRASGSYEQYF	TGTGCCAGCAGCTTGGTTAGGGCTAGCGGTTCCTACGAGCAGTACTTC
14	.	TRBV5-1	TRBJ2-3	TRBD2	CASSYGRATDTQYF	TGCGCCAGCAGCTACGGGAGGGCAACAGATACGCAGTATTTT
15	once	TRBV4-2	TRBJ1-3	.	CASSLLQGSGNTIYF	TGTGCCAGCAGCCTGCTGCAGGGCTCTGGAAACACCATATATTTT
15	.	TRBV2	TRBJ2-7	TRBD2	CASDVAGGSSYEQYF	TGTGCCAGTGATGTAGCGGGGGGGAGCTCCTACGAGCAGTACTTC
15	.	TRBV6-5	TRBJ1-5	.	CASSYSDRSDQPQHF	TGTGCCAGCAGTTACTCGGACAGAAGCGATCAGCCCCAGCATTTT
14	few	TRBV7-9	TRBJ1-6	.	CATTPRAGPSPLHF	TGTGCCACCACTCCGAGGGCAGGGCCTTCACCCCTCCACTTT
17	.	TRBV4-2	TRBJ1-4	.	CASSQEAGISGNEKLFF	TGTGCCAGCAGCCAAGAGGCAGGGATATCGGGGAATGAAAAACTGTTTTTT
15	.	TRBV28	TRBJ2-1	TRBD2	CASRLPGLAGGEQFF	TGTGCCAGCAGACTCCCGGGACTAGCGGGAGGTGAGCAGTTCTTC
16	.	TRBV5-1	TRBJ1-2	.	CASSLAPGPANYGYTF	TGCGCCAGCAGCTTGGCTCCGGGCCCGGCTAACTATGGCTACACCTTC
15	.	TRBV4-1	TRBJ2-1	.	CASSLGTRSTYEQFF	TGCGCCAGCAGTTTAGGAACCCGGAGTACGTATGAGCAGTTCTTC
14	once	TRBV6-1	TRBJ1-2	TRBD1	CASRGGGWNYGYTF	TGTGCCAGCAGAGGAGGGGGCTGGAACTATGGCTACACCTTC
14	.	TRBV19	TRBJ1-3	.	CASSPGRGGNTIYF	TGTGCCAGTAGTCCGGGTCGAGGTGGAAACACCATATATTTT
12	.	TRBV18	TRBJ2-2	.	CASSGGTGELFF	TGTGCCAGCTCCGGGGGAACCGGGGAGCTGTTTTTT
13	.	TRBV6-1	TRBJ2-3	.	CASRKPSTDTQYF	TGTGCCAGCCGCAAGCCTAGCACAGATACGCAGTATTTT
16	.	TRBV15	TRBJ2-6	TRBD1	CATSRETGSGANVLTF	TGTGCCACCAGCAGAGAGACAGGGTCAGGGGCCAACGTCCTGACTTTC
16	.	TRBV5-5	TRBJ2-2	TRBD2	CASSDAGGADTGELFF	TGTGCCAGCAGTGACGCGGGGGGGGCGGACACCGGGGAGCTGTTTTTT
14	once	TRBV28	TRBJ2-6	.	CASSLSGGANVLTF	TGTGCCAGCAGTTTAAGTGGAGGGGCCAACGTCCTGACTTTC
13	once	TRBV5-1	TRBJ1-1	.	CASSLEGKTNYFF	TGCGCCAGCAGCTTGGAAGGGAAGACTAATTATTTCTTT
15	few	TRBV30	TRBJ1-6	.	CAWSNPGHPNSPLHF	TGTGCCTGGAGTAACCCGGGACATCCCAATTCACCCCTCCACTTT
14	.	TRBV15	TRBJ1-5	.	CATSRVQGNQPQHF	TGTGCCACCAGCAGAGTTCAGGGAAACCAGCCCCAGCATTTT
17	.	TRBV5-4	TRBJ1-1	.	CASSRLLRGSVGTEAFF	TGTGCCAGCAGCCGGCTTTTGAGGGGGAGCGTTGGCACTGAAGCTTTCTTT
14	.	TRBV28	TRBJ1-3	.	CASSPGTAGNTIYF	TGTGCCAGCAGTCCTGGGACGGCCGGAAACACCATATATTTT
15	.	TRBV9	TRBJ1-1	.	CASSVATGFGTEAFF	TGTGCCAGCAGCGTAGCTACGGGCTTTGGCACTGAAGCTTTCTTT
15	.	TRBV7-8	TRBJ1-5	TRBD1	CASSSSARGLQPQHF	TGTGCCAGCAGCTCCTCAGCCAGGGGGCTACAGCCCCAGCATTTT
16	.	TRBV5-6	TRBJ1-6	.	CASRATGSSYNSPLHF	TGTGCCAGCAGAGCGACGGGAAGCTCCTATAATTCACCCCTCCACTTT
16	.	TRBV5-4	TRBJ1-3	.	CASSPSQGNSGNTIYF	TGTGCCAGCAGCCCATCCCAGGGAAACTCTGGAAACACCATATATTTT
14	.	TRBV5-1	TRBJ1-1	.	CASSPRGESTEAFF	TGCGCCAGCAGCCCCCGAGGGGAAAGCACTGAAGCTTTCTTT
15	.	TRBV5-1	TRBJ1-1	.	CASSLEATGNTEAFF	TGCGCCAGCAGCTTGGAAGCTACCGGGAACACTGAAGCTTTCTTT
15	.	TRBV5-1	TRBJ2-7	TRBD1	CASSSQGQGNYEQYF	TGCGCCAGCAGCTCGCAGGGACAGGGTAATTACGAGCAGTACTTC
16	.	TRBV11-2	TRBJ2-1	TRBD2	CASSSVGGGPDNEQFF	TGTGCCAGCAGCTCCGTCGGGGGGGGCCCCGACAATGAGCAGTTCTTC
13	medium-sized	TRBV5-1	TRBJ1-2	.	CASSSSTQALATF	TGCGCCAGCAGCTCCTCGACCCAAGCCTTAGCCACCTTC
16	.	TRBV7-2	TRBJ2-1	TRBD2	CASSKLAGAHYNEQFF	TGTGCCAGCAGCAAACTAGCGGGGGCCCATTACAATGAGCAGTTCTTC
15	.	TRBV7-7	TRBJ2-5	TRBD2	CASSKGLAGGETQYF	TGTGCCAGCAGCAAGGGACTAGCGGGAGGGGAGACCCAGTACTTC
18	.	TRBV18	TRBJ2-6	TRBD1	CASSPLGQGSTGANVLTF	TGTGCCAGCTCACCACTGGGACAGGGAAGTACTGGGGCCAACGTCCTGACTTTC
13	.	TRBV30	TRBJ1-2	.	CAWTRDRPYGYTF	TGTGCCTGGACCCGGGACCGCCCCTATGGCTACACCTTC
14	medium-sized	TRBV5-1	TRBJ2-5	TRBD1	CASSSGTGRETQYF	TGCGCCAGCAGCTCCGGGACAGGGAGAGAGACCCAGTACTTC
14	once	TRBV6-1	TRBJ2-3	.	CASSEVQAKDTQYF	TGTGCCAGCAGTGAAGTTCAAGCAAAAGATACGCAGTATTTT
15	.	TRBV5-1	TRBJ2-3	.	CASSLGQGSTDTQYF	TGCGCCAGCAGCTTGGGTCAGGGGTCCACAGATACGCAGTATTTT
12	.	TRBV6-6	TRBJ1-3	.	CASRPQGNTIYF	TGTGCCAGCAGGCCTCAAGGAAACACCATATATTTT
14	.	TRBV11-2	TRBJ2-4	TRBD2	CASGSGRVGNIQYF	TGTGCCAGCGGGAGCGGGAGGGTTGGAAACATTCAGTACTTC
13	once	TRBV5-4	TRBJ2-1	.	CASSTTQTNEQFF	TGTGCCAGCAGCACTACCCAAACCAATGAGCAGTTCTTC
14	few	TRBV5-4	TRBJ1-2	.	CASSLGPSNYGYTF	TGTGCCAGCAGCTTGGGACCTTCTAACTATGGCTACACCTTC
14	once	TRBV11-2	TRBJ2-1	.	CASSLGRVIDEQFF	TGTGCCAGCAGCTTGGGCAGGGTGATCGATGAGCAGTTCTTC